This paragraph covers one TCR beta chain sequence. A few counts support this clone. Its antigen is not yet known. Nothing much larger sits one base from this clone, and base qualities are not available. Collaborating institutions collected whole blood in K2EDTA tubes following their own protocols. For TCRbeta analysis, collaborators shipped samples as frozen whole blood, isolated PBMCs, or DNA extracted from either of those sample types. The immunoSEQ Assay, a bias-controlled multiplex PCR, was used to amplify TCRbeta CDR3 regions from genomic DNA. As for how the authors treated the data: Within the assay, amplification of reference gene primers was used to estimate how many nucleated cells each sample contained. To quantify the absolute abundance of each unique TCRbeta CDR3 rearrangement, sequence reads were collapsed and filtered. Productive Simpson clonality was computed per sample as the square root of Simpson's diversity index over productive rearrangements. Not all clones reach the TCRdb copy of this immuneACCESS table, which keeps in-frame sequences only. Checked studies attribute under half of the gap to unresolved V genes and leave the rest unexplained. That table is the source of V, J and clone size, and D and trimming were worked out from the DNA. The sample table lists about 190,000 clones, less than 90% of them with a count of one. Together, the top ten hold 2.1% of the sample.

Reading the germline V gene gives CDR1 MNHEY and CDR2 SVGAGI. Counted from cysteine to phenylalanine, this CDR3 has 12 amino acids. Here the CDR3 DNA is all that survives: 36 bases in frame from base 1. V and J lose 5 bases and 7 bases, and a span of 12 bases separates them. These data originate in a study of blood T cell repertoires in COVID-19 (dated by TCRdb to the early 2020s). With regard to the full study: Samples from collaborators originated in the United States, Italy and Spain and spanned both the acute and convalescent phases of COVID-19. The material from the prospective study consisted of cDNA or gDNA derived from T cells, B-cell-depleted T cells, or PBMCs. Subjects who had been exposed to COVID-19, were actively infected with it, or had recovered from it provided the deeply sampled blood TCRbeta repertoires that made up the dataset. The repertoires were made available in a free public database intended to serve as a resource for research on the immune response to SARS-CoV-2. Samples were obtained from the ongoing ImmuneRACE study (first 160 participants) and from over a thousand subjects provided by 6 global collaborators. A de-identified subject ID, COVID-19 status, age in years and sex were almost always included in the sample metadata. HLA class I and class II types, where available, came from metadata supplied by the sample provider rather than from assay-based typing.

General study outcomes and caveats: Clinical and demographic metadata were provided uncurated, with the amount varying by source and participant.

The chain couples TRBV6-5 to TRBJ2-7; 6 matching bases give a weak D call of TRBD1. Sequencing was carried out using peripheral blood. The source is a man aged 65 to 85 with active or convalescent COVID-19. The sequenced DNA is TGTGCCAGCAGTCTTTTCCAGGGGGAGCAGTACTTC. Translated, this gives CASSLFQGEQYF.